Presented here are 15 T cell receptor beta chains from one specimen sequenced in a study of patients and donors after allogeneic stem cell transplantation. Via MiXCR, TCRdb re-called the RT-PCR reads, giving one row per CDR3 protein. The repertoire holds more than 150,000 distinct CDR3 sequences, with nearly 25% as singletons. What was sequenced was blood, either unsorted or a sorted T cell fraction (not recorded which). These receptors all stem from a human donor who was either an allogeneic HSCT recipient or a stem cell or donor lymphocyte infusion donor (not recorded which). It is not recorded whose cells these are; they may come from a transplant donor.

The CDR3 sequence is CASSSDGETEAFF. In DNA form, the CDR3 reads TGTGCCAGCAGTTCGGACGGCGAGACTGAAGCTTTCTTT. This chain joins TRBV12-3 or TRBV12-4 and TRBJ1-1; D remains unclear. V lost 4 bases and J lost 5, with 11 bases in between. This CDR3 contains 13 residues.

The rearrangement uses TRBV20-1 and TRBJ1-2; a possible D gene is TRBD1 (6 bases). Trimming removed 0 bases from V and 4 bases from J, with 15 bases in between. The CDR3 sequence is 15 residues long. The V gene's germline CDR1 is DFQATT and CDR2 SNEGSKA (reference sequence). The CDR3 sequence: CSARDLNREPYGYTF. CDR3 nucleotide sequence: TGCAGTGCTAGAGATCTTAACAGGGAGCCCTATGGCTACACCTTC.

This clonotype has more than one count but fewer than ten. The chain employs TRBV5-1 and TRBJ1-4; perhaps TRBD1 as D (6 bases). V lost 0 bases and J lost 8, with 14 bases in between. CDR1 SGHRS and CDR2 YFSETQ come from the germline V gene. This CDR3 comprises 15 residues. CDR3 amino acids: CASSLARGQDEKLFF. CDR3 bases: TGCGCCAGCAGCTTGGCCCGGGGGCAAGACGAAAAACTGTTTTTT. The entire variable domain, with the rest obtained from reference TRBV5-1 and TRBJ1-4, is as follows: KAGVTQTPRYLIKTRGQQVTLSCSPISGHRSVSWYQQTPGQGLQFLFEYFSETQRNKGNFPGRFSGRQFSNSRSEMNVSTLELGDSALYLCASSLARGQDEKLFFGSGTQLSVL.

The table lists this clonotype with a count of one. V usage is TRBV13 and J usage is TRBJ2-1; D remains ambiguous. Germline V gene data show CDR1 as PRHDT and CDR2 as FYEKMQ (reference sequence). V lost 4 bases to trimming and J lost 6 bases, with 10 bases between them. The CDR3 has 13 residues. This CDR3 is CASSSTRFNEQFF. CDR3 coding DNA: TGTGCCAGCAGCTCTACTCGGTTCAATGAGCAGTTCTTC.

This clonotype was found a few times. The V call is TRBV11-1, the J call TRBJ2-5; TRBD1 matches 7 bases. Germline CDR1 and CDR2: SGHAT and FQDESV (reference sequence). There are 15 residues in the CDR3. The V gene end was trimmed by 5 bases and the J gene end by 2 bases; junction bases not matched to a gene: 8. The CDR3 sequence is CASSPRTGRQETQYF. As DNA, the CDR3 is TGTGCCAGCAGCCCCCGGACAGGTCGACAAGAGACCCAGTACTTC.

The chain employs TRBV12-3 or TRBV12-4 and TRBJ2-5; D possibly matches TRBD1 or TRBD2 (5 bases each). V was shortened by 11 bases and J by 5 bases, with 24 bases between the two germline ends. The CDR3 runs to 15 residues. The CDR3 sequence is CAGNGDGPRRETQYF. CDR3 nucleotide sequence: TGTGCCGGTAATGGGGACGGCCCTCGGAGGGAGACCCAGTACTTC.

This clonotype was seen a few times. The V gene is TRBV6-5, the J gene TRBJ1-6; tentative D call: TRBD1 (5 bases). Per the germline V gene, CDR1 is MNHEY and CDR2 is SVGAGI. Trimming took 4 bases from V and 4 from J, leaving 14 bases between them. The CDR3 has 16 amino acids. The CDR3 spells CASSSPRQPYNSPLHF. CDR3 sequence (DNA): TGTGCCAGCAGTTCGCCACGACAGCCTTATAATTCACCCCTCCACTTT.

This clonotype has a handful of counts. The rearrangement joins TRBV5-1 to TRBJ1-6; the D gene is possibly TRBD1 (5 bases). The CDR3 runs to 14 residues. CDR1 is SGHRS and CDR2 is YFSETQ in the germline V gene. Between the trimmed V and J ends, which lost 7 bases and 8 bases, there was a span of 16 bases. CDR3 loop: CASPRDGDHSPLHF. CDR3 DNA sequence: TGCGCCAGCCCCCGGGACGGCGATCATTCACCCCTCCACTTT. Full variable domain (remainder filled in from reference TRBV5-1 and TRBJ1-6): KAGVTQTPRYLIKTRGQQVTLSCSPISGHRSVSWYQQTPGQGLQFLFEYFSETQRNKGNFPGRFSGRQFSNSRSEMNVSTLELGDSALYLCASPRDGDHSPLHFGNGTRLTVT.

The chain joins TRBV7-2 to TRBJ2-3; 9 positions agree with TRBD1. The CDR3 runs 15 residues. Germline lookup yields CDR1 SGHTA and CDR2 FQGNSA. The trim removed 5 bases at V and 4 bases at J, leaving 7 bases unmatched. The DNA of the CDR3 is TGTGCCAGCAGCAATACAGGGGGCTCTTCAGATACGCAGTATTTT. Translation: CASSNTGGSSDTQYF.

This clonotype occurred many times. The rearrangement joins TRBV29-1 to TRBJ1-2, with D possibly matching TRBD1 (5 bases). Trimming shortened V by 4 bases and J by 6 bases, and 12 bases separated the two germline ends. Germline V gene sequence: CDR1 SQVTM, CDR2 ANQGSEA. The CDR3 runs to 12 residues. The CDR3 spells CSVARVLDGYTF. The CDR3 nucleotides are TGCAGCGTTGCCAGGGTGTTGGATGGCTACACCTTC.

This chain joins TRBV20-1 and TRBJ1-4; a weak D match, TRBD1 (5 bases). This CDR3 spans 15 amino acids. Germline V lookup: CDR1 DFQATT, CDR2 SNEGSKA (reference sequence). Trimming left V 0 bases short and J 5 bases short, with 13 bases between. CDR3 loop: CSARDYRFGNEKLFF. DNA for the CDR3: TGCAGTGCTAGAGACTACAGGTTCGGAAATGAAAAACTGTTTTTT.

The chain uses TRBV5-1 and TRBJ2-1, with 8 nucleotides matching TRBD1. Unmatched junction bases numbered 3, after V lost 4 bases and J lost 0 bases. Germline V gene sequence: CDR1 SGHRS, CDR2 YFSETQ. The CDR3 sequence is 15 residues long. CDR3 sequence (DNA): TGCGCCAGCAGCGTTACAGGGGGCTCCTACAATGAGCAGTTCTTC. Its translation is CASSVTGGSYNEQFF.

This chain joins TRBV20-1 and TRBJ2-1; 16 nucleotides match TRBD2. Germline CDR1 is DFQATT and CDR2 is SNEGSKA (reference sequence). The CDR3 is 16 amino acids. The J segment lost 2 bases and the V segment lost 6 bases, leaving 4 bases of the junction unmatched. CDR3 in amino acids: CSATGTSGRAYNEQFF. The CDR3 bases are TGCAGTGCCACAGGGACTAGCGGGAGGGCCTACAATGAGCAGTTCTTC.

The chain is built from TRBV2 and TRBJ2-5; D may correspond to TRBD1 or TRBD2 (6 bases each). CDR3 size: 15 residues. The germline V gene encodes CDR1 SNHLY and CDR2 FYNNEI. V lost 0 bases and J 9 bases, leaving 17 bases between the germline ends. Here the CDR3 DNA reads TGTGCCAGCAGTGAAGCGGAGGGGACATGGTTGGCCCAGTACTTC. Amino acids: CASSEAEGTWLAQYF.

The chain has TRBV2 and TRBJ1-1; D possibly corresponds to TRBD1 (6 bases). The germline V gene encodes CDR1 SNHLY and CDR2 FYNNEI. The ends were cut back, 4 bases at V and 3 bases at J, with 18 bases in the middle. There are 16 residues in the CDR3. CDR3 amino acids: CASSGGAGVLDTEAFF. Here the CDR3 DNA reads TGTGCCAGCAGTGGTGGGGCAGGGGTCCTCGACACTGAAGCTTTCTTT.